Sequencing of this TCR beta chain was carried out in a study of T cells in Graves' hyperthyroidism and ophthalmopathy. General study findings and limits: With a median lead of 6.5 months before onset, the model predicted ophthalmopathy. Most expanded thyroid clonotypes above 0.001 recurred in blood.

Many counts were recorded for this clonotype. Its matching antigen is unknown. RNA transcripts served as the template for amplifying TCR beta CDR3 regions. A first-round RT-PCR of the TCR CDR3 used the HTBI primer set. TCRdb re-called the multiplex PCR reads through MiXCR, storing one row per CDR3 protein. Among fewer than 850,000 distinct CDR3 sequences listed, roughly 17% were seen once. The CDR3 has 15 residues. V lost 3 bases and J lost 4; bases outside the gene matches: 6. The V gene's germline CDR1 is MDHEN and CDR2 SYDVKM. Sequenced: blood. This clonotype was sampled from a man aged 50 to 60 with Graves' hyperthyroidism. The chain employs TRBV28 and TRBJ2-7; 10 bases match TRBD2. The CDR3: CASSFLSGRAYEQYF. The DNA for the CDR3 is TGTGCCAGCAGTTTTTTAAGCGGGAGGGCTTACGAGCAGTACTTC.